This section outlines one T cell receptor (beta chain) sequence together with its context. This entry is derived from a study of monozygotic twins with inflammatory bowel disease. The CDR3 has 13 amino acids. Germline V gives CDR1 SGHRS, CDR2 YFSETQ. TCRalpha and TCRbeta cDNA went through nested PCRs of roughly 15 and 9 cycles, two in total. TCRdb reanalyzed the 5' RACE reads and collapses them to one entry per CDR3 protein, without DNA. The specimen's table records approximately 400,000 distinct CDR3 sequences. The specimen sequenced was blood. The TCR sequence derives from a human donor with ulcerative colitis or Crohn's disease, or a healthy co-twin of an affected twin (not recorded which). The rearrangement joins TRBV5-1 to TRBJ2-5; TCRdb picks TRBD1, but there is no DNA to check that call. The CDR3 sequence is CASSPGPQETQYF.